The 22 T cell receptor beta chains below come from one sample, sequenced in a study of blood T cell repertoires in COVID-19. Some clones are missing from TCRdb's copy, which holds only in-frame ones; the method was immunoSEQ multiplex PCR. The sample contains approximately 260,000 clones, 70% to 90% of which appear only once. Source material: peripheral blood. All receptors derive from a woman aged 40-49 years who had recovered from COVID-19.

The chain employs TRBV19 and TRBJ1-2, with D possibly being TRBD1 (5 bases). V gave up 6 bases and J gave up 0 bases, with 20 bases separating them. The CDR3 spans 17 residues. CDR1 and CDR2 from the germline V gene are LNHDA and SQIVND (reference sequence). CDR3: CASSPGAGRLSNYGYTF. The CDR3 nucleotides read TGTGCCAGTAGCCCCGGGGCAGGGAGGCTCTCTAACTATGGCTACACCTTC.

The V and J genes are TRBV7-2 and TRBJ1-2; the match to TRBD1 covers 8 bases. Germline lookup yields CDR1 SGHTA and CDR2 FQGNSA. The J segment lost 7 bases and the V segment lost 3 bases, leaving 4 bases of the junction unmatched. This CDR3 has 13 residues. CDR3 residues: CASSFPDRGGYTF. The CDR3 coding sequence is TGTGCCAGCAGCTTCCCTGACAGGGGTGGCTACACCTTC.

The V call is TRBV20-1, the J call TRBJ2-5; 8 bases are a match to TRBD2. Trimming cost V 3 bases and J 5 bases; bases outside gene matches: 8. The length of the CDR3 is 14 residues. Germline CDR1 DFQATT, CDR2 SNEGSKA (reference sequence). The CDR3 DNA sequence: TGCAGTGCTAGTTTTCTGGGACTAGACGAGACCCAGTACTTC. Its translation is CSASFLGLDETQYF.

The CDR3: CASSILPGTGYNSPLHF. Written as DNA, the CDR3 is TGTGCCAGTAGTATTCTGCCCGGGACAGGCTATAATTCACCCCTCCACTTT. The rearrangement links TRBV19 to TRBJ1-6, with TRBD1 matching over 8 bases. The CDR3 is 17 residues long. V was clipped by 3 bases and J by 3 bases; unmatched bases: 7. Looked up from germline, CDR1 is LNHDA and CDR2 is SQIVND (reference sequence).

The gene calls are TRBV3-1 (or the pseudogene TRBV3-2) and TRBJ2-1; 11 bases agree with TRBD1. The germline V gene has CDR1 LGHDT and CDR2 YNNKEL (reference sequence). The CDR3 runs to 16 residues. The J segment lost 8 bases and the V segment lost 0 bases, leaving 6 bases of the junction unmatched. The CDR3 here is CASSQDIGQGADEQFF. The CDR3 coding sequence is TGTGCCAGCAGCCAAGATATAGGACAGGGGGCTGATGAGCAGTTCTTC.

The CDR3 nucleotides read TGTGCCAGTAGTGAACAGGGTAATAGCAATCAGCCCCAGCATTTT. It is translated as CASSEQGNSNQPQHF. The V and J genes are TRBV19 and TRBJ1-5; a possible D gene is TRBD1 (6 bases). Germline V gene sequence: CDR1 LNHDA, CDR2 SQIVND (reference sequence). Trimming took 5 bases from V and 0 from J, leaving 11 bases between them. The CDR3 is made up of 15 amino acids.

The chain employs TRBV18 and TRBJ2-7; 9 nucleotides match TRBD1. The germline V gene has CDR1 KGHSH and CDR2 LQKENI. V was clipped by 4 bases and J by 5 bases; unmatched bases: 6. The CDR3 contains 14 residues. The DNA for the CDR3 is TGTGCCAGCTCACAAGGACAGGGGAAGCACGAGCAGTACTTC. As protein: CASSQGQGKHEQYF.

This clone occurred once. The V gene is TRBV7-9, the J gene TRBJ2-2, with a tentative D call TRBD2 (6 bases). The length of the CDR3 is 15 residues. Trimming stripped 1 base from V and 4 bases from J, with 10 bases between. The V gene's germline CDR1 is SEHNR and CDR2 FQNEAQ (reference sequence). The CDR3, as DNA: TGTGCCAGCAGCTTAGTGGGCGGGGCCACCGGGGAGCTGTTTTTT. Encoded protein: CASSLVGGATGELFF.

This clone was detected once. The rearrangement links TRBV7-3 to TRBJ1-5; maybe TRBD1 (5 bases). The V end lost 5 bases, the J end lost 6 bases, and 11 bases lay between the germline ends. The germline gives CDR1 SGHTA, CDR2 FQGTGA. The CDR3 totals 13 residues. CDR3 residues: CASSARGGQPQHF. CDR3 coding DNA: TGTGCCAGCAGCGCAAGGGGAGGTCAGCCCCAGCATTTT.

The chain uses TRBV5-1 and TRBJ2-3, with 8 bases identical to TRBD2. This CDR3 has 14 residues. V lost 4 bases to trimming and J lost 6 bases; unmatched junction nucleotides: 7. Germline-derived CDR1 and CDR2 are SGHRS and YFSETQ. DNA for the CDR3: TGCGCCAGCAGCGGTACCGGGACTAGGGATACGCAGTATTTT. This translates into CASSGTGTRDTQYF. Full variable domain (missing parts from reference TRBV5-1 and TRBJ2-3): KAGVTQTPRYLIKTRGQQVTLSCSPISGHRSVSWYQQTPGQGLQFLFEYFSETQRNKGNFPGRFSGRQFSNSRSEMNVSTLELGDSALYLCASSGTGTRDTQYFGPGTRLTVL.

The V call is TRBV7-2, the J call TRBJ1-5, with D unresolved. Per germline, CDR1 SGHTA and CDR2 FQGNSA. The CDR3 is 15 amino acids. The V and J ends lost 5 bases and 1 base respectively, with 12 bases between them. CDR3 loop: CASSPDPGSNQPQHF. CDR3 bases: TGTGCCAGCAGCCCGGACCCGGGGAGCAATCAGCCCCAGCATTTT.

The chain combines TRBV27 with TRBJ1-3; D is perhaps TRBD1 (6 bases). Germline V lookup: CDR1 MNHEY, CDR2 SMNVEV (reference sequence). Trimming took 5 bases from V and 9 from J, leaving 17 bases between them. The CDR3 is 14 amino acids. This CDR3 is CASSQGYFGATIYF. CDR3 nucleotides: TGTGCCAGCAGTCAGGGGTACTTCGGGGCCACCATATATTTT.

The J gene is TRBJ1-2, the V gene TRBV25-1; possible D gene TRBD1, 6 bases. CDR3 length: 15 residues. Trimming took 1 base from V and 6 from J, leaving 15 bases between them. CDR1 and CDR2 from the germline V gene are MGHDK and SYGVNS. The CDR3 nucleotides read TGTGCCAGCAGTGAATTAAACAGGGATCCGAATGGCTACACCTTC. It codes for CASSELNRDPNGYTF.

This chain joins TRBV4-1 and TRBJ1-5; TRBD1 might be the D (5 bases). V dropped 1 base and J dropped 6 bases, with 16 bases sitting between them. Germline assignment: CDR1 MGHRA and CDR2 YSYEKL. This CDR3 contains 16 residues. The CDR3 DNA is TGCGCCAGCAGCCAAGTCATCGGGCAGGGCGGTCAGCCCCAGCATTTT. Protein sequence: CASSQVIGQGGQPQHF.

The chain recombines TRBV4-2 with TRBJ1-6; D may be TRBD1 (5 bases). Trimming removed 1 base at V and 6 bases at J, with 16 bases between. The germline CDR1 and CDR2 sequences are LGHNA and YNFKEQ. CDR3 length equals 17 residues. CDR3: CASSQGVGPVTNSPLHF. In DNA, the CDR3 is TGTGCCAGCAGCCAAGGGGTGGGGCCAGTGACTAATTCACCCCTCCACTTT.

This rearrangement joins TRBV16 to TRBJ2-7; TRBD2 is a possible D gene (6 bases). With 0 bases removed from V and 1 base from J, the gap between germline ends came to 16 bases. The CDR3 runs to 17 residues. Germline V gene lookup returns CDR1 KGHSY and CDR2 FQNENV. CDR3 protein: CASSQSGLGGSSYEQYF. The CDR3 DNA reads TGTGCCAGCAGCCAATCTGGGTTGGGGGGATCGTCCTACGAGCAGTACTTC.

The CDR3 nucleotides read TGTGCCAGCAGCGTCGAGGCTAGATTGACCTACGAGCAGTACTTC. This sequence encodes CASSVEARLTYEQYF. J is TRBJ2-7 and V is TRBV9; no definite D call. The V end was cut by 2 bases, the J end by 2 bases, with 14 bases between. The germline gives CDR1 SGDLS, CDR2 YYNGEE. CDR3 length: 15 residues.

The J gene is TRBJ2-2, the V gene TRBV15, with 11 positions matching TRBD2. Germline V gene data show CDR1 as LNHNV and CDR2 as YYDKDF (reference sequence). V was pared by 0 bases and J by 5 bases, with 11 bases of the junction left unmatched. The CDR3 is 19 amino acids. The CDR3 region is CATSREELSLAGVTGELFF. For the CDR3, the DNA is TGTGCCACCAGCAGAGAGGAACTGTCACTAGCGGGAGTGACCGGGGAGCTGTTTTTT.

The chain couples TRBV11-1 to TRBJ2-1, with a possible D match to TRBD2 (6 bases). Trimming stripped 7 bases from V and 7 bases from J, with 20 bases between. Germline V gene sequence: CDR1 SGHAT, CDR2 FQDESV (reference sequence). The CDR3 is 15 residues long. The CDR3 sequence is CASTYRGDLRNEQFF. In DNA, the CDR3 is TGTGCCAGCACCTACCGAGGGGACTTGAGGAATGAGCAGTTCTTC.

The chain has TRBV12-3 or TRBV12-4 and TRBJ2-7; D is perhaps TRBD1 (5 bases). Trimming removed 4 bases at V and 2 bases at J, with 9 bases between. This CDR3 is 13 amino acids long. The CDR3 DNA reads as TGTGCCAGCAGTTCCACAGGACCCTACGAGCAGTACTTC. It is translated as CASSSTGPYEQYF.

V and J are TRBV24-1 and TRBJ2-5; no firm D call. CDR3 length equals 13 residues. The germline V gene has CDR1 KGHDR and CDR2 SFDVKD. V lost 5 bases and J lost 5, with 11 bases in between. For the CDR3, the DNA is TGTGCCACCAGTGCTGATGCGGTGGAGACCCAGTACTTC. Protein: CATSADAVETQYF.

This clone was counted a few times. This chain joins TRBV28 and TRBJ1-5; perhaps TRBD1 as D (6 bases). V was trimmed by 0 bases and J by 4 bases, leaving 10 bases between them. The CDR3 totals 15 residues. Germline loops: CDR1 MDHEN, CDR2 SYDVKM. CDR3 sequence reads: CASSLWDSKNQPQHF. As DNA, the CDR3 is TGTGCCAGCAGTTTATGGGACAGTAAGAATCAGCCCCAGCATTTT.